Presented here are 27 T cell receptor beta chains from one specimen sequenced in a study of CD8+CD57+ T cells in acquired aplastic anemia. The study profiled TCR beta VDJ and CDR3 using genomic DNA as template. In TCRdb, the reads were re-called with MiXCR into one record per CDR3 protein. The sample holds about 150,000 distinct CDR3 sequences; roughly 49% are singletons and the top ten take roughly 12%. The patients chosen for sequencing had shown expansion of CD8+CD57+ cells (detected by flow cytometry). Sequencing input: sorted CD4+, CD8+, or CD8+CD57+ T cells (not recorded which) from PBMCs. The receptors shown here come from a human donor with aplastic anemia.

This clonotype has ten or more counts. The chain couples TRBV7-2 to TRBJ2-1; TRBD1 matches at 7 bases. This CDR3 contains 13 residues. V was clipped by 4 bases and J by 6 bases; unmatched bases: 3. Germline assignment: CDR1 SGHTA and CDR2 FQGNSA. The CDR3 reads CASSSHRGNEQFF. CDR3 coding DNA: TGTGCCAGCAGCTCACACAGGGGCAATGAGCAGTTCTTC.

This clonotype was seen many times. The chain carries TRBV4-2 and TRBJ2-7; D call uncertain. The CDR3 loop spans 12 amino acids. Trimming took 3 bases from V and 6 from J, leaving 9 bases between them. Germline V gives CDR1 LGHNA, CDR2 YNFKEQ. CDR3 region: CASSQSPREQYF. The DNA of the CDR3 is TGTGCCAGCAGCCAGTCGCCCCGCGAGCAGTACTTC.

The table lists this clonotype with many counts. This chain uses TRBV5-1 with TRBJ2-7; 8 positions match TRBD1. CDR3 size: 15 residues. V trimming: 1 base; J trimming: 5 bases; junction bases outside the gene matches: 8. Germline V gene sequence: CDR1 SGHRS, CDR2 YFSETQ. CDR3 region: CASSLRQGANDEQYF. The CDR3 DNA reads TGCGCCAGCAGCTTGAGGCAGGGGGCGAACGACGAGCAGTACTTC.

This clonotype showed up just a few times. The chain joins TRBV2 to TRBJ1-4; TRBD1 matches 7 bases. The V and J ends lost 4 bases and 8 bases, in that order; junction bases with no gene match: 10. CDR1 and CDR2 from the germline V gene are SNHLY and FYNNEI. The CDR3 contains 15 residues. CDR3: CASSAQGGGGEKLFF. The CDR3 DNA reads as TGTGCCAGCAGTGCGCAGGGGGGCGGTGGCGAAAAACTGTTTTTT.

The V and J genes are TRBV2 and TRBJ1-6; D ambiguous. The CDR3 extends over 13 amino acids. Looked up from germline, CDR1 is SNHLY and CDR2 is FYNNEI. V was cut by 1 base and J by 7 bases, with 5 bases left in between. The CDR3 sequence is CASSEGANSPLHF. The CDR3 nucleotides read TGTGCCAGCAGTGAAGGTGCGAATTCACCCCTCCACTTT. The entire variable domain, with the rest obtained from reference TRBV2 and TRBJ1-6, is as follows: EPEVTQTPSHQVTQMGQEVILRCVPISNHLYFYWYRQILGQKVEFLVSFYNNEISEKSEIFDDQFSVERPDGSNFTLKIRSTKLEDSAMYFCASSEGANSPLHFGNGTRLTVT.

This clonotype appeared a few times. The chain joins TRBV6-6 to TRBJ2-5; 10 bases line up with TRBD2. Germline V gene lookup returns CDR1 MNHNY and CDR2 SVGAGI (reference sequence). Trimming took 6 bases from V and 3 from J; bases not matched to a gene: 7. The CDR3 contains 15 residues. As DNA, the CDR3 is TGTGCCAGCAGCCGAGCGGGGGGGCTGAAAGAGACCCAGTACTTC. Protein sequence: CASSRAGGLKETQYF.

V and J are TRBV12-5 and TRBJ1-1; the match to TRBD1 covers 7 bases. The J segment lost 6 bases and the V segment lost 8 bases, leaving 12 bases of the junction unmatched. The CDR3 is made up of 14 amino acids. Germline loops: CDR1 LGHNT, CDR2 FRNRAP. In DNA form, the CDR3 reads TGTGCTAGTTCCAGGTCAGGGGGGGATGCTGAAGCTTTCTTT. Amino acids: CASSRSGGDAEAFF.

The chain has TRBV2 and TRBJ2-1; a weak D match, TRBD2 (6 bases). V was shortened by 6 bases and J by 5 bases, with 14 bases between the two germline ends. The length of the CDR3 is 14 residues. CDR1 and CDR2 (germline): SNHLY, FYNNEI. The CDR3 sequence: CASSEGWRDNEQFF. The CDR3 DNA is TGTGCCAGCAGCGAGGGGTGGAGGGACAATGAGCAGTTCTTC.

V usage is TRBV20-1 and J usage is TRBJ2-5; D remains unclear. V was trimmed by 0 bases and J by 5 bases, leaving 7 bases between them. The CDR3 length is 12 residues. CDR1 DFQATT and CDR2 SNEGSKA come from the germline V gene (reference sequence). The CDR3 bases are TGCAGTGCTAGAGATGAAATCGAGACCCAGTACTTC. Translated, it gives CSARDEIETQYF.

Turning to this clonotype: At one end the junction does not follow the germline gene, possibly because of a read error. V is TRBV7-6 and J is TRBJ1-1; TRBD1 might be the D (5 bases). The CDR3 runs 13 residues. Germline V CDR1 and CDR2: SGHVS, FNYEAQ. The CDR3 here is CASSSRQNTEALF. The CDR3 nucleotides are TGTGCCAGCAGCTCCCGACAGAACACTGAAGCTCTCTTT.

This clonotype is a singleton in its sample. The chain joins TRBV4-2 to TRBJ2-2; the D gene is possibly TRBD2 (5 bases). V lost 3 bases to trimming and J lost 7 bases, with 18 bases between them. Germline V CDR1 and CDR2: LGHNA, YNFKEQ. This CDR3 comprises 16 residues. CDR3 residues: CASSQYIASGGGELFF. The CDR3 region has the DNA TGTGCCAGCAGCCAGTACATAGCGAGTGGTGGCGGGGAGCTGTTTTTT.

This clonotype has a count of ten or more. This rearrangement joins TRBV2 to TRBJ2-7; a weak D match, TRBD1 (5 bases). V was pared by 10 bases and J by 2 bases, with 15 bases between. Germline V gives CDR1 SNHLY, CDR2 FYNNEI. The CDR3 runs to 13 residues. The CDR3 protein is CATTGSTTYEQYF. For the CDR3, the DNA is TGTGCCACTACAGGTAGTACGACCTACGAGCAGTACTTC.

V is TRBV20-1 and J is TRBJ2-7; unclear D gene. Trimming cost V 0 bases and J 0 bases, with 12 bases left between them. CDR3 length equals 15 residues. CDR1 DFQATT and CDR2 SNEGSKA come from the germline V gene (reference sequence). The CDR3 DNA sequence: TGCAGTGCTAGAGATTTACGGTTACCCTCCTACGAGCAGTACTTC. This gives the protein CSARDLRLPSYEQYF.

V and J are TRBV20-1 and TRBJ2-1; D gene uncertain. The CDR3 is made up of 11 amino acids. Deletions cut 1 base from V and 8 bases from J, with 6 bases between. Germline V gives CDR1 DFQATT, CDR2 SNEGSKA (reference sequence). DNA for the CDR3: TGCAGTGCTAGAGTGCTCGATGAGCAGTTCTTC. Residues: CSARVLDEQFF.

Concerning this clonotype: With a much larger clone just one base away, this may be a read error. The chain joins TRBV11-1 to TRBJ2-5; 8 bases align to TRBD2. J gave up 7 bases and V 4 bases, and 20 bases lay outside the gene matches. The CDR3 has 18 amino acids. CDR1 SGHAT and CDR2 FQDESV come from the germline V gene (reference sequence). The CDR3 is CASSSAVLAGARRGTQYF. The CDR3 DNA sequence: TGTGCCAGCAGCTCCGCGGTTCTAGCGGGCGCCCGGAGAGGGACCCAGTACTTC. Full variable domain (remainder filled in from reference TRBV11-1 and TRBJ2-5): EAEVAQSPRYKITEKSQAVAFWCDPISGHATLYWYRQILGQGPELLVQFQDESVVDDSQLPKDRFSAERLKGVDSTLKIQPAELGDSAMYLCASSSAVLAGARRGTQYFGPGTRLLVL.

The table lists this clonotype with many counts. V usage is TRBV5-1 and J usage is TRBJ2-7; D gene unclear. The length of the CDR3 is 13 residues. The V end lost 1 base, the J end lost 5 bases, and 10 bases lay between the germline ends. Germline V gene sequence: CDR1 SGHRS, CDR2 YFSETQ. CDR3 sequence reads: CASSLLPRDEQYF. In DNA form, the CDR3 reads TGCGCCAGCAGCTTGCTCCCAAGGGACGAGCAGTACTTC.

In DNA, the CDR3 is TGTGCCAGTAGTATAGGTGGGACAGTGAGCGAGCAGTACTTC. Residues: CASSIGGTVSEQYF. This chain uses TRBV19 with TRBJ2-7; 7 nucleotides align to TRBD1. V shed 1 base, J shed 6 bases, and the junction held 6 bases outside the gene matches. The CDR3 spans 14 residues. CDR1 is LNHDA and CDR2 is SQIVND in the germline V gene (reference sequence).

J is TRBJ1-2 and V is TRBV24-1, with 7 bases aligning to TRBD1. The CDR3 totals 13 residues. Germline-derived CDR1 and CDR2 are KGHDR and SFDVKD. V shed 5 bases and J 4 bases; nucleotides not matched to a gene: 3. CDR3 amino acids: CATSGGTAYGYTF. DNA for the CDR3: TGTGCCACCAGTGGAGGGACAGCCTATGGCTACACCTTC.

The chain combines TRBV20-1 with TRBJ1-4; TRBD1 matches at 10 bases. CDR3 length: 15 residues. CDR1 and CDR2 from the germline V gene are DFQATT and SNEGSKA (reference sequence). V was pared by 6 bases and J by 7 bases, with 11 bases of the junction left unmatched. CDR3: CSAIDRGLTSEKLFF. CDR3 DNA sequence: TGCAGTGCGATCGACAGGGGGCTAACAAGTGAAAAACTGTTTTTT.

The CDR3: CASSYGQGAIGYTF. CDR3 sequence (DNA): TGTGCCAGCAGCTACGGACAGGGGGCGATCGGCTACACCTTC. The chain carries TRBV7-8 and TRBJ1-2; 11 positions match TRBD1. The V gene's germline CDR1 is SGHVS and CDR2 FQNEAQ. The CDR3 sequence is 14 residues long. Trimming took 4 bases from V and 8 from J; bases not matched to a gene: 6.

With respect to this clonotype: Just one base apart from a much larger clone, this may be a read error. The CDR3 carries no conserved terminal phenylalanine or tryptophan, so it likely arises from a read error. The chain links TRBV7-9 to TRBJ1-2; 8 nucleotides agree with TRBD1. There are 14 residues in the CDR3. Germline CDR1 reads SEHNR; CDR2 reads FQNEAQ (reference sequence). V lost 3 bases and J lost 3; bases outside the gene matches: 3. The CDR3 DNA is TGTGCCAGCAGCTTGCAGGGGGCCGACTATGGCTACACCCTC. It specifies CASSLQGADYGYTL.

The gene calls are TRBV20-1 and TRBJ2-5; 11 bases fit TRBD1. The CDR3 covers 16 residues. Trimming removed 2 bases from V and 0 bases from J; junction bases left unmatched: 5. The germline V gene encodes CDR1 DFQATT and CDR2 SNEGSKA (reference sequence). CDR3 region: CSARPGTGGNQETQYF. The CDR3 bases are TGCAGTGCTAGACCCGGGACAGGGGGTAACCAAGAGACCCAGTACTTC.

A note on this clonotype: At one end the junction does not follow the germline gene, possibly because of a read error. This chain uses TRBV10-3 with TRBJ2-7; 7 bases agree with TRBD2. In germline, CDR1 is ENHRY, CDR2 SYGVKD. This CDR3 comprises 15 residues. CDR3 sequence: CAISELGEGVYEQYF. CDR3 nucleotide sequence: TGTGCCATCAGCGAGTTGGGGGAGGGCGTTTACGAGCAGTACTTC.

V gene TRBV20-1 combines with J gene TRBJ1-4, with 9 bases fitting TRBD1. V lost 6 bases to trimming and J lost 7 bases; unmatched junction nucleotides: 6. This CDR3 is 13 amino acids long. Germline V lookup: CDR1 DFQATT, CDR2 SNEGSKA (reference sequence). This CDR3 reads CSAGTGRREKLFF. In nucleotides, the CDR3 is TGCAGTGCCGGGACAGGGAGGCGTGAAAAACTGTTTTTT.

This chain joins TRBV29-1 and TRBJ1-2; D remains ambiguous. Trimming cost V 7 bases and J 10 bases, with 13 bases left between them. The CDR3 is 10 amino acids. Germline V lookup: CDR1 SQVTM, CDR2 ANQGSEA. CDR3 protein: CSAENGPYTF. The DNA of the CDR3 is TGCAGCGCAGAGAACGGGCCCTACACCTTC.

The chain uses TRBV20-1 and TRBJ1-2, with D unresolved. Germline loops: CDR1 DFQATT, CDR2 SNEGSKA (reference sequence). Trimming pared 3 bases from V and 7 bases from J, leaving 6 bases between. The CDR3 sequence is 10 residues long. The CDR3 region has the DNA TGCAGTGCTAGTCACGTTGGCTACACCTTC. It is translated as CSASHVGYTF.

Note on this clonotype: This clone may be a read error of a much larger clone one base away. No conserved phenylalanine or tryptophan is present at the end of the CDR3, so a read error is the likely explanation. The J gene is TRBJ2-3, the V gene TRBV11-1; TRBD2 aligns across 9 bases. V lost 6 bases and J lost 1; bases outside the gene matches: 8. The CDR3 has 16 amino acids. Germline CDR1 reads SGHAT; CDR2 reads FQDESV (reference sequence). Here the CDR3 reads CASRGSGGEGTDTQYS. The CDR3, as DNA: TGTGCCAGCAGAGGTAGCGGGGGCGAGGGCACAGATACGCAGTATTCT.